This T cell receptor (beta chain) was documented in a study of T cell responses to AZD1222 COVID-19 vaccine (dated by TCRdb to about 2021). Background for the entire study: AZD1222 recipients whose second dose came at about 4 weeks and those whose second dose came at about 12 weeks were combined into one group, since spike-specific TCR depth and breadth did not differ between the two schedules. A total of under 250 trial participants underwent TCR sequencing, of whom some 200 had received two doses of AZD1222 and some 26 had received two doses of the MenACWY control vaccine. Enrollment into the trials was organized by age into subgroups of 18-55, 56-69 and 70-plus years, and those subgroups contained around 150, 28 and 57 TCR-sequenced participants, respectively.

Study-wide conclusions, independent of this receptor: In the small 56-69-year group, the increase in depth fell short of significance, most likely because of low power. Only a handful of AZD1222 recipients were SARS-CoV-2 seropositive at baseline, limiting conclusions about previously exposed vaccinees. After two AZD1222 doses, both the breadth and the depth of spike-specific TCRs were significantly higher than at day 0 and than in MenACWY recipients. Participants were mostly white British, with more females than males. The authors suggested clonal diversity may have been underestimated. Reportedly, almost half of the unique spike-specific TCRs recognized epitopes lying outside the regions that are mutated in the B.1.351 and B.1.1.7 variants. The whole spike protein was spanned by vaccine-associated CD4 TCRs, and dominant responses were seen in regions 160-218 and 743-854. Because no day 14 peak-response samples were available, repertoires were characterized only after the peak T cell response.

As regards this clone: The antigen it recognizes is unknown. No clone much larger than this one lies a single base away; base qualities are absent.

The CDR3 regions of human TCRbeta chains were subjected to immunosequencing. Per the original workflow: Repertoire TCRs were checked for matches against a reference library of SARS-CoV-2-specific TCRs that had been generated using the MIRA antigen-specificity platform. Breadth meant the fraction of unique TCRs that were SARS-CoV-2-associated, whereas depth meant the fraction of total T cells that were SARS-CoV-2-associated. Each spike-specific TCR was assigned to its reactive spike region and to a CD4 or CD8 class using the MIRA data. Log10-transformed breadth and depth values were compared by one-way ANOVA with Sidak's multiple comparisons tests. This is the immuneACCESS table as TCRdb keeps it, with only in-frame sequences that have V and J called. A part of the clones is gone; compared with another copy, unresolved V genes explain less than half, and the rest is unexplained. V, J and clone size derive from that table, while D and trimming were established from the DNA sequence. The sample has about 180,000 clones on record, about 90% of them singletons. Approximately 0.49% of the sample is in the top ten clones.

The germline V and J ends show losses of 3 bases and 7 bases respectively, and no gene match explains 11 bases of the junction. In the germline V gene (reference sequence), CDR1 corresponds to GTSNPN and CDR2 to SVGIG. Including cysteine and phenylalanine, the CDR3 has 15 amino acids. Just CDR3 DNA is preserved here, 45 bases in frame from base 1. The time point label of this sample denotes: baseline before first vaccination. Samples from vaccinated people were obtained from the UK trials COV001 and COV002, which included a single-blind randomized controlled phase 2/3 trial of AZD1222 (ChAdOx1 nCoV-19) in healthy adults. Trial participant PBMC samples were collected at day 0 and day 28 after the second dose for TCRbeta chain sequencing.

The V and J genes are TRBV30 and TRBJ2-1, and 8 bases in between align with TRBD2. The clonotype was recovered from an adult in good health. The starting material was peripheral blood, obtained on day 0 of AZD1222 vaccination. The CDR3 corresponds to CAWRKVAGFGNEQFF. The nucleotide sequence is given as TGTGCCTGGAGGAAGGTAGCGGGGTTTGGGAATGAGCAGTTCTTC.